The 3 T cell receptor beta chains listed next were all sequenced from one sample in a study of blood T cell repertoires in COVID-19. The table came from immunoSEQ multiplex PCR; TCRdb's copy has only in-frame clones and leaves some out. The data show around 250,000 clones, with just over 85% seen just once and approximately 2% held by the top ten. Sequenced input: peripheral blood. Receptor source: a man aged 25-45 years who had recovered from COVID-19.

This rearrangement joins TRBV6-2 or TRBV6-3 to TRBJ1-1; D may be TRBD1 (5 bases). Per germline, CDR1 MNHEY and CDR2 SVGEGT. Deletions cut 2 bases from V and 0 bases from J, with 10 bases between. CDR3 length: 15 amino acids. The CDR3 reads CASSYRGGVNTEAFF. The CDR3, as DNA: TGTGCCAGCAGTTACAGGGGTGGTGTGAACACTGAAGCTTTCTTT.

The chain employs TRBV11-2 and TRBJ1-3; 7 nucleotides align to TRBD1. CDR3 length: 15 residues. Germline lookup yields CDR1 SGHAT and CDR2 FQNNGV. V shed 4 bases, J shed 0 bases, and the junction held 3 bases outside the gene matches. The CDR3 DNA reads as TGTGCCAGCAGCTCAACAGGGGTCTCTGGAAACACCATATATTTT. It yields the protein CASSSTGVSGNTIYF.

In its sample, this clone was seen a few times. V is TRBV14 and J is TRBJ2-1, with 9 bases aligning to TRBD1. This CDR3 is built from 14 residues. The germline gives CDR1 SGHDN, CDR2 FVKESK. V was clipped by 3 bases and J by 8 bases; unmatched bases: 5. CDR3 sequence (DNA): TGTGCCAGCAGCCAGGTGTACAGGGGGCATGAGCAGTTCTTC. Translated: CASSQVYRGHEQFF.